This T cell receptor beta chain stems from a study of cytomegalovirus exposure and HLA in healthy donors. The CDR3 length is 15 residues. V trimming: 5 bases; J trimming: 7 bases; junction bases outside the gene matches: 7. The germline V gene encodes CDR1 SNHLY and CDR2 FYNNEI. In the PCR, 60 Vbeta and 13 Jbeta primers were used. Profiling relied on immunoSEQ multiplex PCR, and the TCRdb table lists in-frame clones only, not all of them. The sample gives about 120,000 clones, about 80% of which show up once; 4.9% is in the top ten. Study-wide results and limits: Among TCR beta chains, those listed as cytomegalovirus-associated numbered over 150.

This clone was counted only a few times. Its antigen remains unidentified. The chain carries TRBV2 and TRBJ1-6; 8 bases match TRBD1. The specimen sequenced was PBMCs. The TCR originated in a man over 45 in good health and CMV-seropositive. DNA of the CDR3: TGTGCCAGCAGTAGATCGACAGGGGACAATTCACCCCTCCACTTT. This sequence encodes CASSRSTGDNSPLHF.